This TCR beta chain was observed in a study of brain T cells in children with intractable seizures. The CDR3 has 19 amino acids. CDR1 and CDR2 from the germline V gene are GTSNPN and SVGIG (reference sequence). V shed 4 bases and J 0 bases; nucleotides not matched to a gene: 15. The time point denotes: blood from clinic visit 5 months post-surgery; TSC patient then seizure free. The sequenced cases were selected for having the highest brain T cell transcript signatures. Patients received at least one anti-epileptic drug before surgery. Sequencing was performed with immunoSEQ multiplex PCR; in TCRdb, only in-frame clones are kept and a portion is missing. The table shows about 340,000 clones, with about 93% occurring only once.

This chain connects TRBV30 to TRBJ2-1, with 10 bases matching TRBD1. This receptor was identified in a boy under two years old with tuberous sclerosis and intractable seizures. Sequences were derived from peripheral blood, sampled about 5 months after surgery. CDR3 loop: CAWTTGGFPFRSSYNEQFF. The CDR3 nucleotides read TGTGCCTGGACGACAGGGGGCTTCCCTTTTAGGAGCTCCTACAATGAGCAGTTCTTC.